This T cell receptor (beta chain) derives from a study of blood T cell repertoires in COVID-19. The participants were between about 18 and 90 years old and came from some 23 US areas. TCRdb's table, derived via immunoSEQ multiplex PCR, lists solely in-frame clones and lacks some. Among around 380,000 clones listed, 70% to 90% were seen once. This CDR3 has 12 residues. CDR1 and CDR2 (germline): SGDLS, YYNGEE. Trimming pared 7 bases from V and 3 bases from J, leaving 10 bases between. Material for sequencing was PBMCs or T cells enriched from blood (not recorded which). The receptor was derived from a man aged 25 to 45 who had recovered from COVID-19. The rearrangement links TRBV9 to TRBJ1-1, with unresolved D. CDR3 sequence: CASGREDTEAFF. For the CDR3, the DNA is TGTGCCAGCGGGCGGGAGGACACTGAAGCTTTCTTT.